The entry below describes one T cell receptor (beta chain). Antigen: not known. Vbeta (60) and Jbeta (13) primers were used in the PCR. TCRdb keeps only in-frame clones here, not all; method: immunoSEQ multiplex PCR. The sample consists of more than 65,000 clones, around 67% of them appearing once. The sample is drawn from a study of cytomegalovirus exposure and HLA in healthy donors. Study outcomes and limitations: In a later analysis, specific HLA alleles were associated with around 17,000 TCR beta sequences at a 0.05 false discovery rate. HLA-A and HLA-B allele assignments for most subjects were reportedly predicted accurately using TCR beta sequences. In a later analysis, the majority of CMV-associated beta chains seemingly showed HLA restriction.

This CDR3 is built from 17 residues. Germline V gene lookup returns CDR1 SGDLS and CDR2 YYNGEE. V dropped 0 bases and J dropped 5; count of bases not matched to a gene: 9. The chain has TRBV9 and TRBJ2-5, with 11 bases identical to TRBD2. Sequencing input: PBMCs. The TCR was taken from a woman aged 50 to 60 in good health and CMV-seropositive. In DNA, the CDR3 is TGTGCCAGCAGCGTAGGGGGTAGCGGGGGGGCCTGGGAGACCCAGTACTTC. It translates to CASSVGGSGGAWETQYF.